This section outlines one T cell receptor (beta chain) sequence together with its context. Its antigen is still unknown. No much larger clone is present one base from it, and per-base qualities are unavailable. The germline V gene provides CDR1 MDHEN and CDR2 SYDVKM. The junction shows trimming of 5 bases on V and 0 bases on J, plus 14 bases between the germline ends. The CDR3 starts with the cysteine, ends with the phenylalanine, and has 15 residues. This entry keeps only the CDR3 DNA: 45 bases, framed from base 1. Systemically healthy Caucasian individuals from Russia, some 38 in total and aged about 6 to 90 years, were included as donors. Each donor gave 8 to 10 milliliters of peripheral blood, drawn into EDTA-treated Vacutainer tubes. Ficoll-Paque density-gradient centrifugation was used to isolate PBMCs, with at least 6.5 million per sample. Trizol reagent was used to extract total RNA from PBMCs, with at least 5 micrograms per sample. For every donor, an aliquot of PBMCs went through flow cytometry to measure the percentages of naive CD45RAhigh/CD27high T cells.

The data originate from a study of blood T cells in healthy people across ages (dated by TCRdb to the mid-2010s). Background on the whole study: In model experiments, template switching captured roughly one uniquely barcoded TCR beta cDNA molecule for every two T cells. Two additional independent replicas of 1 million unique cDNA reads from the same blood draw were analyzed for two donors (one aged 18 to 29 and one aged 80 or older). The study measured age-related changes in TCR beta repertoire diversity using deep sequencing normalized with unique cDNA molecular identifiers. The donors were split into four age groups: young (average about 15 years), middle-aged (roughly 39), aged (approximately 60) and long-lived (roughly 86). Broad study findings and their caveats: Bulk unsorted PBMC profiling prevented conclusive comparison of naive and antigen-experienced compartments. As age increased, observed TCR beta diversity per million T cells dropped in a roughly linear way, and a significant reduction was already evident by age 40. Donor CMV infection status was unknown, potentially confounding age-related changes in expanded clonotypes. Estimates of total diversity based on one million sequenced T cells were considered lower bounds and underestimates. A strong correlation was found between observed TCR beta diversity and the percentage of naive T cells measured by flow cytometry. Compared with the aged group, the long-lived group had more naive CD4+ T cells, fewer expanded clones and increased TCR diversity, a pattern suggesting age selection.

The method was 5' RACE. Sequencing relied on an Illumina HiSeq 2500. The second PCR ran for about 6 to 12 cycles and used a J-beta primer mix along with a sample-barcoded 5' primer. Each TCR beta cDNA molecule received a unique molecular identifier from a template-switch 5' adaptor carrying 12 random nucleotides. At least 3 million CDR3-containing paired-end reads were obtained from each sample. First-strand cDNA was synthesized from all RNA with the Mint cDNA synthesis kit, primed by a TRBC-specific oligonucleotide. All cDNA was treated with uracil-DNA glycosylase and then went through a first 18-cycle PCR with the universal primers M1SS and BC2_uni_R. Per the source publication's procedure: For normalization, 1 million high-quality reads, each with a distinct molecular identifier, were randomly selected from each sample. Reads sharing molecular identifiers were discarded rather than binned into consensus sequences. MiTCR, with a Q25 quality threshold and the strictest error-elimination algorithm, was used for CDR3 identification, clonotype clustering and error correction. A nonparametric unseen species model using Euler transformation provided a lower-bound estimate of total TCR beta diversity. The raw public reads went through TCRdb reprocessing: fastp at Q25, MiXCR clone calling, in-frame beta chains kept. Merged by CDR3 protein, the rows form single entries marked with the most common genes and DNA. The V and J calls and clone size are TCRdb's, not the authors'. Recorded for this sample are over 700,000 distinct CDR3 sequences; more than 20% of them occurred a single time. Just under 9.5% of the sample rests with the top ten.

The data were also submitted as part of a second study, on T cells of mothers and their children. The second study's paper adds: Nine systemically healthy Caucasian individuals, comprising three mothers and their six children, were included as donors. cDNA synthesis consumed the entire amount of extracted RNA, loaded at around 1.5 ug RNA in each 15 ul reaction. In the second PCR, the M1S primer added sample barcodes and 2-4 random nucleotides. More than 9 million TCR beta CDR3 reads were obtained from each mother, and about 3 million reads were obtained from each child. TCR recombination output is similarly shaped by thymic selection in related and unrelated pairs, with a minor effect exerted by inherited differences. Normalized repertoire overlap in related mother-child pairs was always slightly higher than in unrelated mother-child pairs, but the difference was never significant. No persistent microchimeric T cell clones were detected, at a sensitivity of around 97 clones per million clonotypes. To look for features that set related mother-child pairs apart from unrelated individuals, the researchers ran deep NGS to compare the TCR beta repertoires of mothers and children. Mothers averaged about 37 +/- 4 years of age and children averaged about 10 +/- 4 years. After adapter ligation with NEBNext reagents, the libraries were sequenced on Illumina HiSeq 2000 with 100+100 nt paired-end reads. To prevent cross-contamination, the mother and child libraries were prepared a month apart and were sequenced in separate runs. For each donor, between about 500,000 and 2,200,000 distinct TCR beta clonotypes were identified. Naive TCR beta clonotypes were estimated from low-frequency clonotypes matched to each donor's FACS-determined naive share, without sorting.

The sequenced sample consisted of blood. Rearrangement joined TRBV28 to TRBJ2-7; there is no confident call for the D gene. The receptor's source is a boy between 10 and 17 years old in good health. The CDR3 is CASSIPGYPSYEQYF. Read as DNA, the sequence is TGTGCCAGCAGTATCCCGGGTTACCCCTCCTACGAGCAGTACTTC.